The 23 T cell receptor beta chains in this list originate from one sample, sequenced in a study of blood T cell repertoires in COVID-19. The data were produced by immunoSEQ multiplex PCR, yet TCRdb's version contains in-frame clones alone and is incomplete. The sample contains under 300,000 clones, about 91% of which appear only once. The sample comprised PBMCs or T cells enriched from blood (not recorded which). The receptors shown here come from a woman in her thirties or forties with acute COVID-19.

The rearrangement uses TRBV5-1 and TRBJ1-4; tentatively, D is TRBD1 (5 bases). Germline CDR1 reads SGHRS; CDR2 reads YFSETQ. V shed 4 bases and J shed 8 bases, with 15 bases lying between them. This CDR3 comprises 14 residues. DNA of the CDR3: TGCGCCAGCAGCCTACCGGGCCCAGGGGAAAAACTGTTTTTT. Translation gives CASSLPGPGEKLFF.

The chain has TRBV27 and TRBJ1-1; possible D gene TRBD1, 6 bases. Deletions cut 3 bases from V and 1 base from J, with 12 bases between. From germline, CDR1 is MNHEY and CDR2 SMNVEV (reference sequence). The CDR3 sequence is 15 residues long. The CDR3: CASSFSGQKNTEAFF. For the CDR3, the DNA is TGTGCCAGCAGTTTCTCTGGACAGAAGAACACTGAAGCTTTCTTT.

The gene calls are TRBV2 and TRBJ2-5, with TRBD1 matching 11 bases. Trimming removed 11 bases from V and 1 base from J; junction bases left unmatched: 9. The CDR3 extends over 15 amino acids. Germline-derived CDR1 and CDR2 are SNHLY and FYNNEI. This chain's CDR3 is CACTGQGVPQETQYF. The CDR3, as DNA: TGTGCCTGCACGGGACAGGGGGTTCCCCAAGAGACCCAGTACTTC.

The CDR3 nucleotides are TGTGCCAGCAGCTCCTCCATGGACAGGACTGGAAACACCATATATTTT. This gives the protein CASSSSMDRTGNTIYF. This chain uses TRBV11-2 with TRBJ1-3, with 7 bases lining up with TRBD1. The CDR3 loop spans 16 amino acids. The V and J ends lost 4 bases and 2 bases, in that order; junction bases with no gene match: 8. Germline loops: CDR1 SGHAT, CDR2 FQNNGV.

V is TRBV5-1 and J is TRBJ2-3; possible D gene TRBD2, 6 bases. Germline lookup yields CDR1 SGHRS and CDR2 YFSETQ. The CDR3 runs to 15 residues. The V and J ends lost 0 bases and 5 bases respectively, with 13 bases between them. CDR3 sequence: CASSLAVLARDTQYF. In nucleotides, the CDR3 is TGCGCCAGCAGCTTGGCCGTACTAGCCAGAGATACGCAGTATTTT.

The V call is TRBV2, the J call TRBJ1-2, with 10 bases fitting TRBD1. V lost 3 bases and J lost 4; bases outside the gene matches: 2. Germline V gene lookup returns CDR1 SNHLY and CDR2 FYNNEI. The CDR3 is 14 residues long. This CDR3 is CASSEGQGIYGYTF. CDR3 coding DNA: TGTGCCAGCAGTGAGGGACAGGGGATCTATGGCTACACCTTC.

The CDR3 region is CASSLGQSLSYEQYF. The CDR3 DNA reads TGTGCCAGCAGCTTAGGACAGAGTCTCTCCTACGAGCAGTACTTC. The chain uses TRBV11-2 and TRBJ2-7, with D maybe TRBD1 (5 bases). The germline V gene has CDR1 SGHAT and CDR2 FQNNGV. The CDR3 spans 15 residues. V was pared by 1 base and J by 0 bases, with 10 bases between.

V gene TRBV10-3 combines with J gene TRBJ2-1, with D perhaps TRBD2 (6 bases). This CDR3 contains 14 residues. CDR1 is ENHRY, CDR2 SYGVKD, per germline. V was clipped by 4 bases and J by 4 bases, with 11 bases between them. CDR3 in amino acids: CAISGGTDYNEQFF. The CDR3 region has the DNA TGTGCCATCAGTGGCGGGACTGATTACAATGAGCAGTTCTTC.

J is TRBJ1-2 and V is TRBV19; TRBD1 aligns across 7 bases. Germline loops: CDR1 LNHDA, CDR2 SQIVND (reference sequence). The CDR3 sequence is 14 residues long. Unmatched junction bases numbered 9, after V lost 7 bases and J lost 4 bases. CDR3 residues: CASNPTGVGYGYTF. The CDR3 nucleotides are TGTGCCAGTAACCCAACAGGGGTAGGCTATGGCTACACCTTC. The full variable domain, completed using reference TRBV19 and TRBJ1-2, is DGGITQSPKYLFRKEGQNVTLSCEQNLNHDAMYWYRQDPGQGLRLIYYSQIVNDFQKGDIAEGYSVSREKKESFPLTVTSAQKNPTAFYLCASNPTGVGYGYTFGSGTRLTVV.

This clone was observed a few times. The chain combines TRBV20-1 with TRBJ1-2, with 7 nucleotides matching TRBD1. This CDR3 has 11 amino acids. The V gene's germline CDR1 is DFQATT and CDR2 SNEGSKA (reference sequence). The CDR3 protein is CSGTVGDGYTF. The CDR3 DNA is TGCAGCGGGACAGTGGGGGATGGCTACACCTTC.

Here the CDR3 DNA reads TGTGCCAGCAGTACCTGGGGACAGAATCAGCCCCAGCATTTT. Its protein product is CASSTWGQNQPQHF. This rearrangement joins TRBV6-2 or TRBV6-3 to TRBJ1-5; 7 bases agree with TRBD1. J lost 4 bases, V lost 5 bases, and 5 bases had no gene match. Germline V CDR1 and CDR2: MNHEY, SVGEGT. This CDR3 comprises 14 residues.

The gene calls are TRBV10-3 and TRBJ1-2, with TRBD1 matching 10 bases. The ends lost 9 bases at V and 4 bases at J; junction bases unmatched: 14. Germline lookup yields CDR1 ENHRY and CDR2 SYGVKD. The CDR3 extends over 16 amino acids. The CDR3 here is CAINNGGTGEGYGYTF. The CDR3 DNA reads as TGTGCCATAAACAACGGGGGGACAGGGGAGGGCTATGGCTACACCTTC.

The genes are TRBV10-3 and TRBJ2-3; D is unresolved. CDR3 length: 14 amino acids. Trimming removed 3 bases at V and 3 bases at J, with 10 bases between. Germline CDR1 is ENHRY and CDR2 is SYGVKD. The CDR3 DNA reads TGTGCCATCAGTGATGTAGTAAGAACAGATACGCAGTATTTT. Translation: CAISDVVRTDTQYF.

The chain employs TRBV12-3 or TRBV12-4 and TRBJ2-3; D gene uncertain. V was trimmed by 4 bases and J by 1 base, leaving 6 bases between them. The CDR3 contains 13 residues. CDR3 in amino acids: CASSYWRTDTQYF. DNA for the CDR3: TGTGCCAGCAGTTATTGGCGCACAGATACGCAGTATTTT.

V usage is TRBV19 and J usage is TRBJ1-5; D may be TRBD1 (6 bases). Germline CDR1 and CDR2: LNHDA and SQIVND (reference sequence). The CDR3 is 16 amino acids. V lost 6 bases to trimming and J lost 0 bases, with 15 bases between them. The CDR3 is CASRTQQGASNQPQHF. The CDR3 DNA sequence: TGTGCCAGTAGAACCCAACAGGGAGCTAGCAATCAGCCCCAGCATTTT.

V and J are TRBV6-5 and TRBJ2-1; TRBD1 might be the D (6 bases). Trimming cost V 6 bases and J 6 bases, with 15 bases left between them. This CDR3 contains 14 residues. Germline V gene sequence: CDR1 MNHEY, CDR2 SVGAGI. In nucleotides, the CDR3 is TGTGCCAGCAGCAATACAGGGATTGGCAATGAGCAGTTCTTC. It encodes CASSNTGIGNEQFF.

This clone was observed once. The rearrangement uses TRBV3-1 (or the pseudogene TRBV3-2) and TRBJ2-7, with 9 bases lining up with TRBD2. The CDR3 is made up of 16 amino acids. Germline lookup yields CDR1 LGHDT and CDR2 YNNKEL (reference sequence). The trim removed 1 base at V and 2 bases at J, leaving 6 bases unmatched. The CDR3 protein is CASSQAPSGRTYEQYV. CDR3 coding DNA: TGTGCCAGCAGCCAAGCGCCCAGCGGGAGGACCTACGAGCAGTACGTC.

The rearrangement uses TRBV7-9 and TRBJ2-7; D possibly corresponds to TRBD2 (6 bases). The CDR3 is made up of 17 amino acids. V lost 0 bases and J 0 bases, leaving 15 bases between the germline ends. Per the germline V gene, CDR1 is SEHNR and CDR2 is FQNEAQ (reference sequence). The CDR3 DNA reads as TGTGCCAGCAGCTTAGCGGACGGGGGATGGAGCTCCTACGAGCAGTACTTC. Translating gives CASSLADGGWSSYEQYF.

This sequence joins TRBV7-2 and TRBJ2-3, with 8 bases fitting TRBD2. The CDR3 runs to 14 residues. CDR1 SGHTA and CDR2 FQGNSA come from the germline V gene. The V gene end was trimmed by 4 bases and the J gene end by 5 bases; junction bases not matched to a gene: 5. The CDR3 bases are TGTGCCAGCAGCTCCGGGGGGGCAAAAGATACGCAGTATTTT. This translates into CASSSGGAKDTQYF.

The CDR3 protein is CASSEQGYEQYF. The CDR3 DNA is TGTGCCAGCAGCGAACAGGGTTACGAGCAGTACTTC. V usage is TRBV9 and J usage is TRBJ2-7; maybe TRBD1 (6 bases). Trimming shortened V by 3 bases and J by 4 bases, and 8 bases separated the two germline ends. The germline V gene has CDR1 SGDLS and CDR2 YYNGEE. The CDR3 extends over 12 amino acids.

The chain is built from TRBV7-2 and TRBJ2-7, with TRBD2 identical over 13 bases. This CDR3 contains 16 residues. Germline loops: CDR1 SGHTA, CDR2 FQGNSA. The trim removed 5 bases at V and 4 bases at J, leaving 8 bases unmatched. CDR3 DNA: TGTGCCAGCAGCAGTGGACTAGCGGGGGCCCTATACGAGCAGTACTTC. It specifies CASSSGLAGALYEQYF.

The chain has TRBV24-1 and TRBJ2-1, with 7 bases matching TRBD1. V lost 9 bases, J lost 9 bases, and 13 bases stayed unmatched. CDR1 KGHDR and CDR2 SFDVKD come from the germline V gene. The CDR3 consists of 14 residues. The CDR3, as DNA: TGTGCCACCCAAACAGGGGTTAGCAGGGGTGAGCAGTTCTTC. Its protein product is CATQTGVSRGEQFF.

The chain employs TRBV6-5 and TRBJ2-7, with D possibly TRBD2 on 5 matching bases. This CDR3 spans 13 amino acids. V lost 4 bases and J lost 1, with 8 bases in between. In germline, CDR1 is MNHEY, CDR2 SVGAGI. CDR3 sequence (DNA): TGTGCCAGCAGTTTTTCGGGATCCTACGAGCAGTACTTC. Translating gives CASSFSGSYEQYF.